The clone carrying this T cell receptor (beta chain) was seen a handful of times. Its antigen is currently unknown. The data derive from a study of response to subunit inactivated influenza vaccine. Findings and limits, study-wide: The study's authors posited that every seasonal influenza vaccination enlists few new T cells.

Germline CDR1 is SGHVS and CDR2 is FNYEAQ. There are 14 residues in the CDR3. J lost 6 bases, V lost 0 bases, and 2 bases had no gene match. TCRdb recomputed calls from the RT-PCR reads with MiXCR, one row per CDR3 protein. This table has approximately 730,000 distinct CDR3 sequences, around 14% appearing once. The TCR sequence derives from a man in his fifties who received an inactivated influenza vaccine. The V and J genes are TRBV7-6 and TRBJ1-2; 9 bases map to TRBD1. The sequencing used PBMCs from blood, collected around 14 days before vaccination. The CDR3 is CASSLAGQGHGYTF. The CDR3 region has the DNA TGTGCCAGCAGCTTAGCGGGACAGGGACATGGCTACACCTTC.